The present T cell receptor beta chain was sequenced within a study of cytomegalovirus exposure and HLA in healthy donors. PCR employed 60 Vbeta and 13 Jbeta primers. Assay used: immunoSEQ multiplex PCR; TCRdb lists only in-frame clones, some missing. The repertoire consists of about 95,000 clones, with over 70% occurring once and the leading ten covering about 8%. Only one count was recorded for this clone. Antigen specificity is unknown. V was pared by 1 base and J by 4 bases, with 10 bases between. Per germline, CDR1 LNHNV and CDR2 YYDKDF (reference sequence). The CDR3 is 14 amino acids. Study conclusions and caveats: In an earlier analysis, in some 600 donors, most V segments appeared productive either ~90% or ~30% of the time. A reported reduction in N-insertions relative to the 666-donor mean was seen in an Asian-associated ancestry cluster in a later analysis. In vitro assays verified that a few CMV-associated chains recognized CMV antigens specifically.

V usage is TRBV15 and J usage is TRBJ2-5; a weak D match, TRBD1 (6 bases). The origin of this receptor is a man aged 55 to 70 in good health and CMV-seronegative. Source material: PBMCs. The DNA of the CDR3 is TGTGCCACCAGCAGAGGAGGCAGGGGAGAGACCCAGTACTTC. Translating gives CATSRGGRGETQYF.